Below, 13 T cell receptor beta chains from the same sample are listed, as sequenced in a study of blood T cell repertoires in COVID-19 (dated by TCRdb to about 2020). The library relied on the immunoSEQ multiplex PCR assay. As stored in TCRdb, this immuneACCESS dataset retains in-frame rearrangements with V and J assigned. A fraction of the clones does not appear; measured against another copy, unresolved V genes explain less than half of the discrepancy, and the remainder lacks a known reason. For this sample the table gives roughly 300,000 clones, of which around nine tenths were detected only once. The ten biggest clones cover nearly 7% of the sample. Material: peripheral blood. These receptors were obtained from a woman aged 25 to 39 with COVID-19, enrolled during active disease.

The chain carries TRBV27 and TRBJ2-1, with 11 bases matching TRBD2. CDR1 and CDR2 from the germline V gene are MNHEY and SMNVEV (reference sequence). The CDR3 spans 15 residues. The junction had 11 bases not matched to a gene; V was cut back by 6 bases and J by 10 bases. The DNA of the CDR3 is TGTGCCAGCAGGGGGGCTAGCGGGAGGTTTGGAGAGCAGTTCTTC. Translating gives CASRGASGRFGEQFF.

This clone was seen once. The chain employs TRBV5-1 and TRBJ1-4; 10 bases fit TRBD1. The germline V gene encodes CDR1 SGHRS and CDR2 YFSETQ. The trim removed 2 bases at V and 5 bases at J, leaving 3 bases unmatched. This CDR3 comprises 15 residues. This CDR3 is CASSFRTGGNEKLFF. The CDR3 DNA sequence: TGCGCCAGCAGCTTTCGGACAGGGGGGAATGAAAAACTGTTTTTT.

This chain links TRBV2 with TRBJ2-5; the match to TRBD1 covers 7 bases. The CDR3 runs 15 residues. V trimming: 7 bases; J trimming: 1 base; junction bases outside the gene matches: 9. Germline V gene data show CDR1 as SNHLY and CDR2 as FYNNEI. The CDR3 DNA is TGTGCCAGCACCGCCTCCGGACAGGTCCAAGAGACCCAGTACTTC. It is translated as CASTASGQVQETQYF. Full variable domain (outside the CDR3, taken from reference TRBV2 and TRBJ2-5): EPEVTQTPSHQVTQMGQEVILRCVPISNHLYFYWYRQILGQKVEFLVSFYNNEISEKSEIFDDQFSVERPDGSNFTLKIRSTKLEDSAMYFCASTASGQVQETQYFGPGTRLLVL.

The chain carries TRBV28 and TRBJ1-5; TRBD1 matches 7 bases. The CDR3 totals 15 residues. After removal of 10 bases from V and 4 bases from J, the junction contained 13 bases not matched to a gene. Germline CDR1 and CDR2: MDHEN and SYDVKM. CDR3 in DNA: TGTGCCACGCAGAAGCCGACAGGGCCTAATCAGCCCCAGCATTTT. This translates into CATQKPTGPNQPQHF.

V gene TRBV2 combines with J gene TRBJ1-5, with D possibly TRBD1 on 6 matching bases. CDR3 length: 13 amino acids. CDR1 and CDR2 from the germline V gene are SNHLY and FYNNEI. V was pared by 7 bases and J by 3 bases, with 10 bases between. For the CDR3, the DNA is TGTGCCAGCAAGGCAGGGGCCAATCAGCCCCAGCATTTT. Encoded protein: CASKAGANQPQHF.

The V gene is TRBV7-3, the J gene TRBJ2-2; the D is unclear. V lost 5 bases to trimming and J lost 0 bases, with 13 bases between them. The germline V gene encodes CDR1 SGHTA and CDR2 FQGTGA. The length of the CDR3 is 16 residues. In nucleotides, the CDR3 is TGTGCCAGCAGCCTACCCCTAGGATCGAACACCGGGGAGCTGTTTTTT. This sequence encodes CASSLPLGSNTGELFF.

The CDR3: CASSLTVQDNSPLHF. In DNA, the CDR3 is TGTGCCAGCAGTTTAACTGTACAGGATAATTCACCCCTCCACTTT. The chain is built from TRBV27 and TRBJ1-6; tentative D call: TRBD1 (5 bases). V was cut by 2 bases and J by 5 bases, with 10 bases left in between. CDR3 length: 15 amino acids. Germline values: CDR1 MNHEY, CDR2 SMNVEV (reference sequence).

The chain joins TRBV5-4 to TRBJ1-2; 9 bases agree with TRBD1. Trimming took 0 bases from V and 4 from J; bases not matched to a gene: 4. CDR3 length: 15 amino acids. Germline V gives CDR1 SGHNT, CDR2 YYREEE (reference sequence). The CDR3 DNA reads TGTGCCAGCAGCTTGGAAACAGGGGGCCTCTATGGCTACACCTTC. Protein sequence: CASSLETGGLYGYTF. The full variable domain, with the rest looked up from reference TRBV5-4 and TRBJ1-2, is ETGVTQSPTHLIKTRGQQVTLRCSSQSGHNTVSWYQQALGQGPQFIFQYYREEENGRGNFPPRFSGLQFPNYSSELNVNALELDDSALYLCASSLETGGLYGYTFGSGTRLTVV.

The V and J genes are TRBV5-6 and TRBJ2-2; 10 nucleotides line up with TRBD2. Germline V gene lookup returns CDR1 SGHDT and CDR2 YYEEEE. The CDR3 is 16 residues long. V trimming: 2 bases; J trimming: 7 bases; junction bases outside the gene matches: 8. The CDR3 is CASSFGLAGAFGELFF. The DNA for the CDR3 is TGTGCCAGCAGCTTCGGGCTAGCGGGAGCTTTCGGGGAGCTGTTTTTT.

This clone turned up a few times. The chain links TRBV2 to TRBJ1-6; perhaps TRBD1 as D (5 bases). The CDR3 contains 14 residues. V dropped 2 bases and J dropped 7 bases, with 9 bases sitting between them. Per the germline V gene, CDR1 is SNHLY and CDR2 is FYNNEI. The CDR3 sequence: CASSEQGGNSPLHF. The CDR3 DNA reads TGTGCCAGCAGTGAACAGGGTGGGAATTCACCCCTCCACTTT.

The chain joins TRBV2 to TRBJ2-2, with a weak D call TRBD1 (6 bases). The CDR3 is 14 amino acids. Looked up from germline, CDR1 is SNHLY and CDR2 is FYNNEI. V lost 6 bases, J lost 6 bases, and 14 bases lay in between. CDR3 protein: CASSPQPGAGELFF. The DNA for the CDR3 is TGTGCCAGCAGCCCCCAACCAGGGGCCGGGGAGCTGTTTTTT.

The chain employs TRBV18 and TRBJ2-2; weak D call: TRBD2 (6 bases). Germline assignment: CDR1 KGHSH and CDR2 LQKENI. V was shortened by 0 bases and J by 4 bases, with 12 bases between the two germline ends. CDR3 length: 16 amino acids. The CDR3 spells CASSPPSGLLTGELFF. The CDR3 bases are TGTGCCAGCTCACCACCCTCGGGACTCCTCACCGGGGAGCTGTTTTTT. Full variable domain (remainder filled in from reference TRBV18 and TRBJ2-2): NAGVMQNPRHLVRRRGQEARLRCSPMKGHSHVYWYRQLPEEGLKFMVYLQKENIIDESGMPKERFSAEFPKEGPSILRIQQVVRGDSAAYFCASSPPSGLLTGELFFGEGSRLTVL.

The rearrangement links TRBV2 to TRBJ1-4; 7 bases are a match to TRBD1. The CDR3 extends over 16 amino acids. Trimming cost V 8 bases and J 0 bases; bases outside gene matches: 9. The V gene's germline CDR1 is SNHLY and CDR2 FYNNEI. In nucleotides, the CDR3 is TGTGCCAGCCACCCGACAGGGTCTTCAACTAATGAAAAACTGTTTTTT. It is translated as CASHPTGSSTNEKLFF. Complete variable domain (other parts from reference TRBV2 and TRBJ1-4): EPEVTQTPSHQVTQMGQEVILRCVPISNHLYFYWYRQILGQKVEFLVSFYNNEISEKSEIFDDQFSVERPDGSNFTLKIRSTKLEDSAMYFCASHPTGSSTNEKLFFGSGTQLSVL.